Listed here are 19 T cell receptor beta chains from one sample, sequenced in a study of blood T cell repertoires in COVID-19. TCRdb keeps only in-frame clones here, not all; method: immunoSEQ multiplex PCR. The sample has roughly 130,000 clones, around 83% seen once. The sequenced material came from PBMCs or T cells enriched from blood (not recorded which). The receptors were sampled from a man in his forties or fifties who had recovered from COVID-19.

The chain carries TRBV7-2 and TRBJ1-1; D gene ambiguous. Germline V CDR1 and CDR2: SGHTA, FQGNSA. The length of the CDR3 is 12 residues. V lost 5 bases to trimming and J lost 5 bases, with 9 bases between them. The CDR3 loop reads CASSEVVTEAFF. The CDR3 DNA reads as TGTGCCAGCAGCGAGGTGGTGACTGAAGCTTTCTTT.

This sequence joins TRBV6-6 and TRBJ2-1; tentatively, D is TRBD1 (6 bases). With 2 bases removed from V and 2 bases from J, the gap between germline ends came to 13 bases. This CDR3 has 16 residues. Germline loops: CDR1 MNHNY, CDR2 SVGAGI (reference sequence). The CDR3 DNA is TGTGCCAGCAGTTACAAGTTACAGGGTCCCTACAATGAGCAGTTCTTC. Its translation is CASSYKLQGPYNEQFF.

The chain combines TRBV9 with TRBJ1-3; tentative D call: TRBD1 (6 bases). V was clipped by 4 bases and J by 0 bases, with 14 bases between them. CDR1 and CDR2 (germline): SGDLS, YYNGEE. The CDR3 length is 16 residues. Here the CDR3 DNA reads TGTGCCAGCAGCCCTCGACAGGTTCTCTCTGGAAACACCATATATTTT. Protein sequence: CASSPRQVLSGNTIYF.

The gene calls are TRBV5-4 and TRBJ2-7, with 9 bases that match TRBD1. The CDR3 contains 17 residues. The V gene's germline CDR1 is SGHNT and CDR2 YYREEE (reference sequence). With 1 base clipped from V and 5 bases from J, the junction kept 13 bases outside the gene matches. CDR3 sequence reads: CASSLRLGTGIPHEQYF. In nucleotides, the CDR3 is TGTGCCAGCAGCTTGCGGCTTGGGACAGGGATCCCCCACGAGCAGTACTTC.

This clone appeared many times. This CDR3 is also generated by other DNA sequences in the sample. This chain joins TRBV6-2 or TRBV6-3 and TRBJ1-5, with D possibly matching TRBD1 (5 bases). This CDR3 is built from 14 residues. Germline CDR1 is MNHEY and CDR2 is SVGEGT. V lost 2 bases to trimming and J lost 3 bases, with 8 bases between them. The DNA of the CDR3 is TGTGCCAGCAGTTACGACAGCCTCAATCAGCCCCAGCATTTT. It codes for CASSYDSLNQPQHF.

The V call is TRBV29-1, the J call TRBJ1-1; weak D call: TRBD1 (6 bases). V lost 6 bases and J lost 7, with 15 bases in between. There are 12 residues in the CDR3. Germline assignment: CDR1 SQVTM and CDR2 ANQGSEA. The CDR3 sequence: CSVYTGSGEAFF. CDR3 DNA: TGCAGCGTCTATACAGGGTCGGGTGAAGCTTTCTTT.

The chain recombines TRBV11-2 with TRBJ2-1; maybe TRBD1 (6 bases). This CDR3 is 14 amino acids long. Germline V gene data show CDR1 as SGHAT and CDR2 as FQNNGV. The V gene lost 5 bases and the J gene lost 8 bases, with 16 bases spanning the gap. The CDR3 coding sequence is TGTGCCAGCAGCCCAGGGACAAATCTTGATGAGCAGTTCTTC. It specifies CASSPGTNLDEQFF. The full variable domain, its missing parts supplied by reference TRBV11-2 and TRBJ2-1, is EAGVAQSPRYKIIEKRQSVAFWCNPISGHATLYWYQQILGQGPKLLIQFQNNGVVDDSQLPKDRFSAERLKGVDSTLKIQPAKLEDSAVYLCASSPGTNLDEQFFGPGTRLTVL.

Worth noting for this clone: One end of the junction is discordant with germline, which a read error may explain. The gene calls are TRBV7-7 and TRBJ2-1, with TRBD1 identical over 8 bases. The germline CDR1 and CDR2 sequences are SSHAT and FNYEAQ (reference sequence). This CDR3 contains 18 residues. The CDR3 spells CASSLAPQGASAYNEQFF. CDR3 DNA sequence: TGTGCTAGCAGCTTAGCCCCCCAGGGGGCGAGCGCCTACAATGAGCAGTTCTTC.

The count of this clone is one. The chain couples TRBV4-3 to TRBJ1-4, with 9 bases fitting TRBD1. The CDR3 loop spans 15 amino acids. CDR1 is LGHNA, CDR2 YSLEER, per germline. V lost 4 bases, J lost 7 bases, and 7 bases stayed unmatched. The CDR3 reads CASSPDRGPSEKLFF. CDR3 DNA sequence: TGCGCCAGCAGCCCGGACAGGGGACCATCTGAAAAACTGTTTTTT.

The chain carries TRBV12-3 or TRBV12-4 and TRBJ1-6, with TRBD1 matching over 12 bases. The CDR3 extends over 13 amino acids. J lost 14 bases, V lost 5 bases, and 4 bases had no gene match. The CDR3 DNA sequence: TGTGCCAGCAGTACGGGACAGGGGGCCTCCCTCCACTTT. It is translated as CASSTGQGASLHF.

The chain combines TRBV7-8 with TRBJ2-7; D is perhaps TRBD1 (5 bases). Trimming left V 2 bases short and J 6 bases short, with 11 bases between. The CDR3 covers 13 residues. Per germline, CDR1 SGHVS and CDR2 FQNEAQ. For the CDR3, the DNA is TGTGCCAGCAGCTTATCCAGGGTTGCCGAGCAGTACTTC. Translation gives CASSLSRVAEQYF.

V usage is TRBV6-5 and J usage is TRBJ1-1, with a possible D match to TRBD1 (6 bases). CDR1 and CDR2 (germline): MNHEY, SVGAGI. This CDR3 has 14 residues. V was clipped by 6 bases and J by 3 bases, with 14 bases between them. The CDR3 region is CASSGGALYTEAFF. Written as DNA, the CDR3 is TGTGCCAGCAGCGGGGGGGCTCTTTACACTGAAGCTTTCTTT.

The genes are TRBV3-1 (or the pseudogene TRBV3-2) and TRBJ2-3; 7 bases line up with TRBD2. The CDR3 loop spans 18 amino acids. CDR1 is LGHDT, CDR2 YNNKEL, per germline (reference sequence). The V and J ends lost 1 base and 2 bases, in that order; junction bases with no gene match: 12. The CDR3 DNA sequence: TGTGCCAGCAGCCAAGCTGCACTAGCGCCCCTTCACACAGATACGCAGTATTTT. Its protein is CASSQAALAPLHTDTQYF.

This chain connects TRBV5-1 to TRBJ1-2, with TRBD1 matching over 9 bases. The ends lost 4 bases at V and 7 bases at J; junction bases unmatched: 11. CDR3 length: 15 amino acids. Germline V gene sequence: CDR1 SGHRS, CDR2 YFSETQ. The CDR3 loop is CASSTGTGGVGGYTF. The CDR3 DNA sequence: TGCGCCAGCAGCACTGGAACAGGGGGCGTCGGTGGCTACACCTTC.

V usage is TRBV21-1 and J usage is TRBJ2-5; TRBD1, the table's D call, was not compared with the DNA. TRBV21-1 is given as a pseudogene. The CDR3 spans 16 residues. The CDR3 sequence is CASSKEGTPYQETQYF. The CDR3 DNA sequence: TGTGCCAGCAGCAAAGAAGGGACACCGTACCAAGAGACCCAGTACTTC.

This clone was seen once. The genes are TRBV18 and TRBJ2-2; perhaps TRBD2 as D (5 bases). CDR1 is KGHSH, CDR2 LQKENI, per germline. The CDR3 sequence is 16 residues long. V gave up 3 bases and J gave up 2 bases, with 13 bases separating them. This CDR3 reads CASSPWTQPNTGELFF. DNA of the CDR3: TGTGCCAGCTCACCCTGGACTCAACCAAACACCGGGGAGCTGTTTTTT.

The J gene is TRBJ2-7, the V gene TRBV5-4; 7 bases fit TRBD1. Germline lookup yields CDR1 SGHNT and CDR2 YYREEE (reference sequence). V lost 1 base to trimming and J lost 0 bases; unmatched junction nucleotides: 4. The CDR3 contains 15 residues. The CDR3 region has the DNA TGTGCCAGCAGCTTGTTGGGACAGAGCTCCTACGAGCAGTACTTC. It encodes CASSLLGQSSYEQYF. The variable domain in full, completed from reference TRBV5-4 and TRBJ2-7, reads ETGVTQSPTHLIKTRGQQVTLRCSSQSGHNTVSWYQQALGQGPQFIFQYYREEENGRGNFPPRFSGLQFPNYSSELNVNALELDDSALYLCASSLLGQSSYEQYFGPGTRLTVT.

This chain joins TRBV29-1 and TRBJ1-1; TRBD1 might be the D (6 bases). The CDR3 sequence is 13 residues long. Germline CDR1 reads SQVTM; CDR2 reads ANQGSEA. Trimming took off 4 bases at V and 1 base at J, with 10 bases between the two ends. CDR3 sequence reads: CSVASRGNTEAFF. The CDR3 DNA sequence: TGCAGCGTTGCTTCCAGGGGGAACACTGAAGCTTTCTTT.

This clone was found a few times. The chain combines TRBV4-3 with TRBJ1-2, with D possibly matching TRBD1 (5 bases). Germline V gene data show CDR1 as LGHNA and CDR2 as YSLEER. V shed 0 bases and J shed 0 bases, with 8 bases lying between them. This CDR3 comprises 15 residues. DNA for the CDR3: TGCGCCAGCAGCCAAGAAGCAGGGCCTAACTATGGCTACACCTTC. It is translated as CASSQEAGPNYGYTF.